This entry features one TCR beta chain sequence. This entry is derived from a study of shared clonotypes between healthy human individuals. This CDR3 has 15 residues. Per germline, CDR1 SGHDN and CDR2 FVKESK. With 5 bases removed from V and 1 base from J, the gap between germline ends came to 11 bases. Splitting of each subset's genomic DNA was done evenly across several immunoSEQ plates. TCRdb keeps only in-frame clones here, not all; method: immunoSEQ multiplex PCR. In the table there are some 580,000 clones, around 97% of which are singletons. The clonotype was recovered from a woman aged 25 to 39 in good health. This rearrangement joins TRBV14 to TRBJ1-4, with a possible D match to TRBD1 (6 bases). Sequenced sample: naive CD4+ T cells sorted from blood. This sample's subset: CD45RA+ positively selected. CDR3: CASSYLTGTNEKLFF. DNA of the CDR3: TGTGCCAGCAGCTACCTGACAGGAACTAATGAAAAACTGTTTTTT.